There are a few counts of the clone carrying this T cell receptor (beta chain). Its antigen is unknown. Use of 60 Vbeta and 13 Jbeta primers characterized the PCR. Only in-frame clones appear in the TCRdb table, and some are missing; sequencing was by immunoSEQ multiplex PCR. This table has 80,000 to 100,000 clones, approximately 69% appearing once. This entry is derived from a study of cytomegalovirus exposure and HLA in healthy donors. The CDR3 has 19 amino acids. Germline values: CDR1 SEHNR, CDR2 FQNEAQ (reference sequence). With 2 bases clipped from V and 5 bases from J, the junction kept 17 bases outside the gene matches. Study-level results: The investigators catalogued 164 TCR beta chains as cytomegalovirus-associated. A later examination showed that TCR association rates differed by HLA locus, with DRB1 most and HLA-C fewest. Presence/absence results assume similar sequencing depth per donor, which may not hold.

Though probably carrying unrecorded immune exposures, donors were nominally healthy at sampling. Sequenced sample: PBMCs. This TCR came from a man between 25 and 39 years old in good health and CMV-seropositive. The gene calls are TRBV7-9 and TRBJ2-3; 9 bases align to TRBD2. The CDR3 protein is CASSLRGLASPSIRDTQYF. CDR3 nucleotides: TGTGCCAGCAGCTTACGGGGACTAGCCTCCCCTTCGATTCGAGATACGCAGTATTTT.